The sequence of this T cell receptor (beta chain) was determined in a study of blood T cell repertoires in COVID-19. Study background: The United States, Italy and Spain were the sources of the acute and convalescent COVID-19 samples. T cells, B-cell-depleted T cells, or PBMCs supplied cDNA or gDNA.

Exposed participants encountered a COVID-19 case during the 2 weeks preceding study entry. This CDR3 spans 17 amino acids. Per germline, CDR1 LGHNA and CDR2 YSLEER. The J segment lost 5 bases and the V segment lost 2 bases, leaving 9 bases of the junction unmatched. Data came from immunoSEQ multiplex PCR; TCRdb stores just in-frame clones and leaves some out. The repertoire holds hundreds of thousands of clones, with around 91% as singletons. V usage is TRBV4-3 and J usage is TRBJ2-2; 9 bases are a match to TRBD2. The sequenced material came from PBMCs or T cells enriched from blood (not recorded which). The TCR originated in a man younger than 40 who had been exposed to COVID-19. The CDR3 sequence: CASSQNWAGGPTGELFF. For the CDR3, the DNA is TGCGCCAGCAGCCAAAACTGGGCGGGGGGGCCGACCGGGGAGCTGTTTTTT.